Following are 10 T cell receptor beta chains from one sample sequenced in a study of T-cell memory formation after mild COVID-19. MiXCR, applied by TCRdb to the 5' RACE reads, yields one record per CDR3 protein. The sample carries 250,000 to 300,000 distinct CDR3 sequences, roughly 15% recorded once. Sequenced sample: PBMCs or a T cell subset sorted from them (not recorded which). These TCRs come from a man younger than 35 who had mild COVID-19 (a few samples of this study predate the infection). Cell type and time point are not known.

This clonotype was counted a few times. The rearrangement uses TRBV4-3 and TRBJ1-1; D ambiguous. From germline, CDR1 is LGHNA and CDR2 YSLEER. The V gene lost 0 bases and the J gene lost 5 bases, with 10 bases spanning the gap. The CDR3 loop spans 14 amino acids. The CDR3 nucleotides read TGCGCCAGCAGCCAAGAGCCGTACAGTACTGAAGCTTTCTTT. Its protein product is CASSQEPYSTEAFF.

The chain recombines TRBV5-5 with TRBJ2-1; 8 bases match TRBD1. Germline CDR1 reads SGHKS; CDR2 reads YYEKEE (reference sequence). The CDR3 is 13 amino acids. Trimming at V came to 4 bases and at J to 8 bases, leaving 5 bases not matched to a gene. The CDR3: CASSRQGLYEQFF. CDR3 DNA: TGTGCCAGCAGCAGACAGGGGCTATATGAGCAGTTCTTC.

This clonotype was found a few times. The chain links TRBV12-3 or TRBV12-4 to TRBJ2-3; 11 bases line up with TRBD1. The CDR3 consists of 15 residues. V lost 6 bases and J lost 4; bases outside the gene matches: 6. Written as DNA, the CDR3 is TGTGCCAGCAGGCGGACAGGGGGCACGGCAGATACGCAGTATTTT. It encodes CASRRTGGTADTQYF.

This clonotype was recorded at least ten times. The V call is TRBV20-1, the J call TRBJ1-4; no clear D gene. With 6 bases removed from V and 8 bases from J, the gap between germline ends came to 10 bases. This CDR3 contains 11 residues. Germline V gene sequence: CDR1 DFQATT, CDR2 SNEGSKA (reference sequence). CDR3 amino acids: CSAEPGEKLFF. The CDR3 nucleotides read TGCAGTGCGGAGCCGGGAGAAAAACTGTTTTTT.

The chain has TRBV10-1 and TRBJ2-1; TRBD2 aligns across 8 bases. The CDR3 has 15 amino acids. J lost 3 bases, V lost 3 bases, and 4 bases had no gene match. Per germline, CDR1 WNHNN and CDR2 SYGVQD (reference sequence). CDR3 coding DNA: TGCGCCAGCAGTGACGGGGGGGCCATCTACAATGAGCAGTTCTTC. Translating gives CASSDGGAIYNEQFF.

This clonotype was counted between two and nine times. The CDR3 here is CASSSYRDRGNRGGYTF. The CDR3 nucleotides read TGTGCCAGCAGCAGTTACCGGGACAGGGGCAATAGAGGTGGCTACACCTTC. The chain joins TRBV5-4 to TRBJ1-2, with 10 bases matching TRBD1. CDR1 is SGHNT, CDR2 YYREEE, per germline (reference sequence). After removal of 4 bases from V and 7 bases from J, the junction contained 16 bases not matched to a gene. The CDR3 is 17 amino acids.

The V gene is TRBV7-2, the J gene TRBJ2-7, with 7 bases matching TRBD2. V shed 2 bases, J shed 5 bases, and the junction held 3 bases outside the gene matches. Germline CDR1 SGHTA, CDR2 FQGNSA. The CDR3 contains 13 residues. The CDR3 DNA sequence: TGTGCCAGCAGCTTACGGCGGGGGAACGAGCAGTACGTC. Its protein is CASSLRRGNEQYV.

This chain connects TRBV6-5 to TRBJ2-1; tentative D call: TRBD1 (6 bases). Trimming pared 2 bases from V and 4 bases from J, leaving 12 bases between. The CDR3 is made up of 15 amino acids. From germline, CDR1 is MNHEY and CDR2 SVGAGI. CDR3: CASSYTGSAYNEQFF. In DNA, the CDR3 is TGTGCCAGCAGTTACACAGGGTCTGCGTACAATGAGCAGTTCTTC.

The chain is built from TRBV20-1 and TRBJ1-2, with D unclear. V was cut by 3 bases and J by 4 bases, with 3 bases left in between. The CDR3 spans 10 residues. Germline V gives CDR1 DFQATT, CDR2 SNEGSKA (reference sequence). DNA for the CDR3: TGCAGTGCTAGGATCTATGGCTACACCTTC. Protein product: CSARIYGYTF.

The chain is built from TRBV20-1 and TRBJ1-1, with D perhaps matching TRBD1 (6 bases). V was shortened by 1 base and J by 0 bases, with 12 bases between the two germline ends. CDR3 length: 15 residues. Germline V lookup: CDR1 DFQATT, CDR2 SNEGSKA (reference sequence). The CDR3 sequence: CSARARDTLNTEAFF. CDR3 coding DNA: TGCAGTGCTAGAGCTCGGGACACCCTGAACACTGAAGCTTTCTTT.